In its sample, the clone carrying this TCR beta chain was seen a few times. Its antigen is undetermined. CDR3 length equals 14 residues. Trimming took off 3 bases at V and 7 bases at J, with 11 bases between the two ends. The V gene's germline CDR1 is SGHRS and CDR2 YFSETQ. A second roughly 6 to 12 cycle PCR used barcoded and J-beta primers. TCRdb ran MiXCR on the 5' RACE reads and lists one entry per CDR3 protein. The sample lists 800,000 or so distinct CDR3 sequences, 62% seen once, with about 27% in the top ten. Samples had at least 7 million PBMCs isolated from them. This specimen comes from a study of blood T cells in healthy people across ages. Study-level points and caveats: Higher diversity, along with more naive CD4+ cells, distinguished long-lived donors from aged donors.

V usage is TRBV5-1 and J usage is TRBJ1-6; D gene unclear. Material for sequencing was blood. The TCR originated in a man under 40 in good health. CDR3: CASSSMTPNSPLHF. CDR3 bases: TGCGCCAGCAGCTCGATGACACCGAATTCACCCCTCCACTTT.